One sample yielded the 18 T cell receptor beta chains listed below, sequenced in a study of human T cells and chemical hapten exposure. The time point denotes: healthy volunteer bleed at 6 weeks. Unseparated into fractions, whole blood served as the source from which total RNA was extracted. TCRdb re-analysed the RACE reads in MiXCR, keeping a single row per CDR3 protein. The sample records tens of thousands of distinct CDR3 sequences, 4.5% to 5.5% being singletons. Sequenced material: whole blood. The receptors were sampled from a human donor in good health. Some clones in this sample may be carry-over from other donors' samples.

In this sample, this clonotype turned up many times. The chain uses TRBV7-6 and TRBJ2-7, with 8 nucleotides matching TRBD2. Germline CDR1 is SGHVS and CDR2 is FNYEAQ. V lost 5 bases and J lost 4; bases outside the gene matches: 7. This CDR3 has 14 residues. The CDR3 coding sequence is TGTGCCAGCAGCGATACCTCTAGCGGGTACGAGCAGTACTTC. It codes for CASSDTSSGYEQYF.

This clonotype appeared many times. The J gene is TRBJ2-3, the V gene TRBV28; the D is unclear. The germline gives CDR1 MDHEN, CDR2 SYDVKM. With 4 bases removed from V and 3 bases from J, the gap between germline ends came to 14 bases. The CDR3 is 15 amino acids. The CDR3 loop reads CASSSVGYGTDTQYF. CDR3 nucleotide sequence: TGTGCCAGCAGTTCAGTGGGATACGGGACAGATACGCAGTATTTT.

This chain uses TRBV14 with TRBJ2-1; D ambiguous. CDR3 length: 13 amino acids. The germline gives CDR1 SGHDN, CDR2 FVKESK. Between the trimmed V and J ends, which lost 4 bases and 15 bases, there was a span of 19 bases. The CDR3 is CASSPWTGSKWFF. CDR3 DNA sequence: TGTGCCAGCAGCCCCTGGACGGGTAGTAAGTGGTTCTTC.

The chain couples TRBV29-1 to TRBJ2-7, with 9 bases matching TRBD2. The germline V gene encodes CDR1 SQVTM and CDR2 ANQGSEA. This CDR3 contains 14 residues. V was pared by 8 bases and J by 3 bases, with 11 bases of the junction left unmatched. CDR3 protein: CSRGSPAGGYEQYF. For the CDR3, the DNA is TGCAGCAGAGGAAGCCCAGCGGGGGGCTACGAGCAGTACTTC.

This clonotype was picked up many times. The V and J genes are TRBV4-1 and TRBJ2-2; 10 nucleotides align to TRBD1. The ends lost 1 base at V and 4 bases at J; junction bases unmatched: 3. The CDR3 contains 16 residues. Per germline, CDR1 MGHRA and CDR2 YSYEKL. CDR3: CASSQGGTGVTGELFF. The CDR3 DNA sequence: TGCGCCAGCAGCCAAGGGGGGACAGGGGTCACCGGGGAGCTGTTTTTT.

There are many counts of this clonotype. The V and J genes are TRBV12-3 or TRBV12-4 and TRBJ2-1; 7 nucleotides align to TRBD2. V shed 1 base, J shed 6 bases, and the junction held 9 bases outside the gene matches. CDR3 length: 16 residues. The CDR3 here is CASSLENGRTGNEQFF. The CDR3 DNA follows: TGTGCCAGCAGTTTAGAAAACGGGAGGACGGGCAATGAGCAGTTCTTC.

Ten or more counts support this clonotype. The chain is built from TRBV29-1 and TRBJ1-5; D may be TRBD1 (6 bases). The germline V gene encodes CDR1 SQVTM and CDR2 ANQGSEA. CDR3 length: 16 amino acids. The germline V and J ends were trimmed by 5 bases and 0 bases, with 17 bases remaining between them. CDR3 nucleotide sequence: TGCAGCGTTCGAGAGGGCCAGGGGAATAGCAATCAGCCCCAGCATTTT. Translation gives CSVREGQGNSNQPQHF.

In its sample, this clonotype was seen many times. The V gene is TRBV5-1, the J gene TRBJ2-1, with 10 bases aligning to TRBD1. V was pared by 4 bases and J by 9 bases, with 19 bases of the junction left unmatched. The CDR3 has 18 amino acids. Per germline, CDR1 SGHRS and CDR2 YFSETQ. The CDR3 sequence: CASSVRNPRGQGDGEQFF. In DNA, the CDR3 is TGCGCCAGCAGCGTACGGAACCCACGAGGACAGGGGGATGGTGAGCAGTTCTTC.

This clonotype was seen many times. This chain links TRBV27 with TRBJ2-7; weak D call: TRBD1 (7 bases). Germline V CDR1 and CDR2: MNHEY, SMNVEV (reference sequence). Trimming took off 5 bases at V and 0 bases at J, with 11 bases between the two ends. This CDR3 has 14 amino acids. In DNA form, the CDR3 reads TGTGCCAGCAGTACCAGGGGGGACTCCTACGAGCAGTACTTC. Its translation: CASSTRGDSYEQYF.

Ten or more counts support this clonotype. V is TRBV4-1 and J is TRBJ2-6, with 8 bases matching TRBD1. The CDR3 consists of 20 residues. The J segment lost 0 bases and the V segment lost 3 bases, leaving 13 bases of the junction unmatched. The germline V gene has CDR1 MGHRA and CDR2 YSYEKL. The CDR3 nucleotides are TGCGCCAGCAGCCACGCCCGGAGGACAGGGAGCCTCTCTGGGGCCAACGTCCTGACTTTC. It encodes CASSHARRTGSLSGANVLTF.

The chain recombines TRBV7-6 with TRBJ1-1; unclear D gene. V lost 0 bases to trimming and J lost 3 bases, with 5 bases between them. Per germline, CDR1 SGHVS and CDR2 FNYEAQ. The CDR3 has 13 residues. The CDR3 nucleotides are TGTGCCAGCAGCTTAGCAGCGGACACTGAAGCTTTCTTT. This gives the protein CASSLAADTEAFF.

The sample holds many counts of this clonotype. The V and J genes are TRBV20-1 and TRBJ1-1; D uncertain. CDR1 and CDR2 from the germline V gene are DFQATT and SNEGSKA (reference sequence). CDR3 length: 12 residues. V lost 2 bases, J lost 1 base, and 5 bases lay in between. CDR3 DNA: TGCAGTGCTAGACCAGGGAACACTGAAGCTTTCTTT. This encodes CSARPGNTEAFF.

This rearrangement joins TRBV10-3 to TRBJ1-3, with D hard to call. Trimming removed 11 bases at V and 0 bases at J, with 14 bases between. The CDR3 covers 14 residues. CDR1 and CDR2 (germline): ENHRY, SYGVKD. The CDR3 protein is CASSTPSSGNTIYF. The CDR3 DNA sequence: TGTGCCTCGTCGACACCTAGCTCTGGAAACACCATATATTTT.

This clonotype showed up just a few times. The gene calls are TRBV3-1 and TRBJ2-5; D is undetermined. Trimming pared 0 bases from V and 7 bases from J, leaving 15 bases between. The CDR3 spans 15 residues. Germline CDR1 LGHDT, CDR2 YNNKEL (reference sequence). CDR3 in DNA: TGTGCCAGCAGCCAAGAACCGTCCAACCCGGGGACCCAGTACTTC. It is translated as CASSQEPSNPGTQYF.

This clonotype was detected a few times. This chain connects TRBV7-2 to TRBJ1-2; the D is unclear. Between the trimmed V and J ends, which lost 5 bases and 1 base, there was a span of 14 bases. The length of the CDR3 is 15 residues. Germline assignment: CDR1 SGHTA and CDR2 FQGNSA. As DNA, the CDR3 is TGTGCCAGCAGCCAACAATCCGGAAATAACTATGGCTACACCTTC. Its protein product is CASSQQSGNNYGYTF.

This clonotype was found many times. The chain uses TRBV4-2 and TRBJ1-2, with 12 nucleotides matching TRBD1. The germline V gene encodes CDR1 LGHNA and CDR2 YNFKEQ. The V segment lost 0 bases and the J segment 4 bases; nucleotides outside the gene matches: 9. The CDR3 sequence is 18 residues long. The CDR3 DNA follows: TGTGCCAGCAGCCAAGATACGGCCGGGACAGGGGGCATCTATGGCTACACCTTC. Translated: CASSQDTAGTGGIYGYTF.

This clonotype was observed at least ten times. Written as DNA, the CDR3 is TGTGCCAGCAGTTACGGGGTTACCAGCTATGGCTACACCTTC. Its translation is CASSYGVTSYGYTF. This chain connects TRBV6-2 or TRBV6-3 to TRBJ1-2; the D is unclear. This CDR3 has 14 residues. The V gene's germline CDR1 is MNHEY and CDR2 SVGEGT. With 2 bases removed from V and 4 bases from J, the gap between germline ends came to 11 bases.

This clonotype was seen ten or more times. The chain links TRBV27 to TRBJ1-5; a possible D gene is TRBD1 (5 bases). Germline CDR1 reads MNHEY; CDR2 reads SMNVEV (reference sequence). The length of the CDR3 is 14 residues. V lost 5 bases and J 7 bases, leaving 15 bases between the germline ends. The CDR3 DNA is TGTGCCAGCAGTCTTGGCAGGGTCGGCCAGCCCCAGCATTTT. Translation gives CASSLGRVGQPQHF.